This TCR beta chain was found in a study of shared clonotypes between healthy human individuals. Germline CDR1 is LGHNA and CDR2 is YSLEER. Trimming stripped 2 bases from V and 10 bases from J, with 14 bases between. CDR3 size: 13 residues. This clone has at least ten counts. The assay was immunoSEQ multiplex PCR, and TCRdb's table has in-frame clones only and misses some. Among 950,000 to 1,300,000 clones listed, more than 60% were seen once. The sequenced material came from memory CD4+ T cells sorted from blood. Noted subset: CD45RA-negative fraction. The rearrangement links TRBV4-3 to TRBJ1-1; D might be TRBD1 (5 bases). This TCR was recovered from a man aged 18 to 29 in good health. CDR3 protein: CASSQRTSGGAFF. The CDR3 DNA reads as TGCGCCAGCAGCCAAAGAACCTCGGGGGGAGCTTTCTTT.